Sequencing of this T cell receptor beta chain was carried out in a study of CD8 T cells in Susac syndrome. Findings and caveats of the study: Where Susac syndrome CD4+ T cell repertoires were concerned, no clonal expansion was evident.

Both CD4+ and CD8+ T cells were negatively isolated, and TEMRA cells underwent FACS enrichment. V was cut by 5 bases and J by 0 bases, with 7 bases left in between. From germline, CDR1 is SGDLS and CDR2 YYNGEE. CDR3 size: 13 residues. Comment on this clonotype: Its antigen is unidentified.

Reverse transcription used roughly 0.45 to 1 ug RNA and random hexamers. MiXCR, applied by TCRdb to the immunoSEQ multiplex PCR reads, yields one record per CDR3 protein. The sample has approximately 190,000 distinct CDR3 sequences, approximately 94% seen once. The sequence derives from a human donor with Susac syndrome. V and J are TRBV9 and TRBJ2-3; D is undetermined. Sample: CD4+ T cells from PBMCs. Here the CDR3 DNA reads TGTGCCAGCAGTTCGGCTAGCACAGATACGCAGTATTTT. It is translated as CASSSASTDTQYF. The complete variable domain, with remaining parts taken from reference TRBV9 and TRBJ2-3, reads DSGVTQTPKHLITATGQRVTLRCSPRSGDLSVYWYQQSLDQGLQFLIQYYNGEERAKGNILERFSAQQFPDLHSELNLSSLELGDSALYFCASSSASTDTQYFGPGTRLTVL.